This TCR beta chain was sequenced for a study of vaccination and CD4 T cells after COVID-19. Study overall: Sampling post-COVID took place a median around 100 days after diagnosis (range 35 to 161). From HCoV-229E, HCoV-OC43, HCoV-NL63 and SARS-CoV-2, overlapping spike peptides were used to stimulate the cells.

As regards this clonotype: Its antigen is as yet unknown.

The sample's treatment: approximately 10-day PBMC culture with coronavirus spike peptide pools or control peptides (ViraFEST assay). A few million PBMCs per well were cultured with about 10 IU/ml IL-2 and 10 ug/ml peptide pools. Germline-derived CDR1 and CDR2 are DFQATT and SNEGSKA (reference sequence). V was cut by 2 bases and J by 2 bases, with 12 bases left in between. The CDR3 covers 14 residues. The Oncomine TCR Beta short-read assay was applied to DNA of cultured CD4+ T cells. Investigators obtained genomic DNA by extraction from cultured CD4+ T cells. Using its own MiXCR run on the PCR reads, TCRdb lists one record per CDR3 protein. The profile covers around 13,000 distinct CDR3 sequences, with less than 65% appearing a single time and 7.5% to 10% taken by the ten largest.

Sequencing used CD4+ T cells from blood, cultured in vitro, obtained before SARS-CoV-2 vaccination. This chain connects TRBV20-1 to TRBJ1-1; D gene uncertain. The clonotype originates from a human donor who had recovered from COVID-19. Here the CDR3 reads CSARPLASNTEAFF. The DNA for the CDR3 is TGCAGTGCTAGACCTCTCGCATCAAACACTGAAGCTTTCTTT.